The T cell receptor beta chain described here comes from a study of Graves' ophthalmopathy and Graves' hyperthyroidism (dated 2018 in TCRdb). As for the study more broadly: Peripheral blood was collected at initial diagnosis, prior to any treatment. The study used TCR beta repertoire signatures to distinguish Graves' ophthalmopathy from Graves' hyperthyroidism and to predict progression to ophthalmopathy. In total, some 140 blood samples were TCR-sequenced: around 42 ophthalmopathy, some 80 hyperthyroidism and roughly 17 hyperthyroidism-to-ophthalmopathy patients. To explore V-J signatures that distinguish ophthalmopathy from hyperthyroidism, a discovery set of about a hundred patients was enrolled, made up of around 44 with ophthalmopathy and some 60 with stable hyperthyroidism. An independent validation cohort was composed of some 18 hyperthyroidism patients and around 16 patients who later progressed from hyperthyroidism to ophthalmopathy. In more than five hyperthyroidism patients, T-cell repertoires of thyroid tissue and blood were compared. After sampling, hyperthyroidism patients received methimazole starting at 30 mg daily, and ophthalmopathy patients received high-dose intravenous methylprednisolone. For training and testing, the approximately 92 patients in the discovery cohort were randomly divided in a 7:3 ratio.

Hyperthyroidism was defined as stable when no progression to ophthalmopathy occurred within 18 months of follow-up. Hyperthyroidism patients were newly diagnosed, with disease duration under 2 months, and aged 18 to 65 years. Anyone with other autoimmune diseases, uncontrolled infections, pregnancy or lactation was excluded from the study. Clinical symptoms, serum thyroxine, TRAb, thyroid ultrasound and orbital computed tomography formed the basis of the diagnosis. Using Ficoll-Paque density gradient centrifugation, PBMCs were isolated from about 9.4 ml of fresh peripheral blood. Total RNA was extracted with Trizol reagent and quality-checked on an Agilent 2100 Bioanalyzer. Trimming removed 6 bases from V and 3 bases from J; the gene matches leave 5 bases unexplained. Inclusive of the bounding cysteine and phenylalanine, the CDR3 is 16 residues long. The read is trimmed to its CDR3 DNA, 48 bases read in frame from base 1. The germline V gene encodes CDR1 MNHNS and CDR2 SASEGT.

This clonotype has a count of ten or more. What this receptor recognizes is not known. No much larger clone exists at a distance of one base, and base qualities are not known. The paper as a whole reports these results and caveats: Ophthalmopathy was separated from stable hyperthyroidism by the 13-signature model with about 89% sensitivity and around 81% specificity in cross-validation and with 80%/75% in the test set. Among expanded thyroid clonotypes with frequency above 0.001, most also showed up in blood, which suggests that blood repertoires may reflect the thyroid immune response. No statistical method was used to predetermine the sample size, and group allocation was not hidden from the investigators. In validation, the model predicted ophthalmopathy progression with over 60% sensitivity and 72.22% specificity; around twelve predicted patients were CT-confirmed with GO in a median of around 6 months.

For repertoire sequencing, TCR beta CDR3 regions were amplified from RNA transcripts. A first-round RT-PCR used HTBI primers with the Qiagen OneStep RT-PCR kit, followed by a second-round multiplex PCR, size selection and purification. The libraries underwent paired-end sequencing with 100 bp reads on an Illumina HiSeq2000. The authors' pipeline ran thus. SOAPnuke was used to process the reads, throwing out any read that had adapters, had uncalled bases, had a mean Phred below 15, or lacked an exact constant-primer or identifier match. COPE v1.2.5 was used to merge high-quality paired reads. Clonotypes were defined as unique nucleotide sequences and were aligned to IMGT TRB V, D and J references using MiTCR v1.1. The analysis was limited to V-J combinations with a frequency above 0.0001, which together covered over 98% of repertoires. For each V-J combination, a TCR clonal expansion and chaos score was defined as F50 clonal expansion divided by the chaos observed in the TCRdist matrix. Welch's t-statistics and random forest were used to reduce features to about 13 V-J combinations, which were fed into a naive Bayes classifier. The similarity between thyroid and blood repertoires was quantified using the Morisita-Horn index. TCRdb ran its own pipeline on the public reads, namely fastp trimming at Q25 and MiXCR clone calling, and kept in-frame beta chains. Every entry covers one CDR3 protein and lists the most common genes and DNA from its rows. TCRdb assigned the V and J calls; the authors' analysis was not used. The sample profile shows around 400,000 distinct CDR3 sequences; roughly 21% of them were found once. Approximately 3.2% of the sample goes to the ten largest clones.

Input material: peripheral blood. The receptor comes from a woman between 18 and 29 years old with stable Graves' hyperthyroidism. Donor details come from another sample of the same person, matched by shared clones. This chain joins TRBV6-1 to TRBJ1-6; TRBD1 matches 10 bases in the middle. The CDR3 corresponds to CASSQDRGFYNSPLHF. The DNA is TGTGCCAGCAGCCAGGACAGGGGGTTCTATAATTCACCCCTCCACTTT.